These T cell receptor beta chains were read from a single sample in a study of shared clonotypes between healthy human individuals. Only in-frame clones appear in the TCRdb table, and some are missing; sequencing was by immunoSEQ multiplex PCR. The repertoire holds 300,000 to 350,000 clones, with more than 60% as singletons. Sequencing input: memory CD4+ T cells sorted from blood. These receptor sequences come from a man in his thirties or forties in good health. Each CDR3 is given with its conserved first and last residue. The order of the fields is D gene, J gene, V gene, clone size, CDR3 DNA, CDR3 protein. A D gene is named only where the DNA matches it firmly. A clone size is listed for some rows: how often the clone was seen (once, few, many), or a class if it is expanded.

D: TRBD1
J: TRBJ2-7
V: TRBV19
size: many
DNA: TGTGCCAGTAGTCCATTTAGGGGGGCCGGGACAGGGGATCACGAGCAGTACTTC
CDR3: CASSPFRGAGTGDHEQYF

D: .
J: TRBJ2-7
V: TRBV18
size: .
DNA: TGTGCCAGCTCACTTTCTTCGGCCCGAAACAAAGGACGGTACTTC
CDR3: CASSLSSARNKGRYF

D: .
J: TRBJ2-2
V: TRBV5-1
size: .
DNA: TGCGCCAGCAGCTCCGGGACCGGGGAGCTGTTTTTT
CDR3: CASSSGTGELFF

D: .
J: TRBJ2-7
V: TRBV18
size: .
DNA: TGTGCCAGCTCACGGAAAGAAAGGAACGAGCAGTACTTC
CDR3: CASSRKERNEQYF

D: .
J: TRBJ1-2
V: TRBV7-2
size: .
DNA: TGTGCCAGCAGCTTTTTAACGCCGGGACTCGGCTATGGCTACACCTTC
CDR3: CASSFLTPGLGYGYTF

D: TRBD2
J: TRBJ2-1
V: TRBV7-9
size: .
DNA: TGTGCCAGCAGCTTAGCCCTAGCGGGGACCTACAATGAGCAGTTCTTC
CDR3: CASSLALAGTYNEQFF

D: .
J: TRBJ1-1
V: TRBV10-3
size: .
DNA: TGTGCCATCTCCCGGGACAAGAACACTGAAGCTTTCTTT
CDR3: CAISRDKNTEAFF

D: .
J: TRBJ2-1
V: TRBV5-8
size: .
DNA: TGTGCCAGCAATGTGGACCAGAGCTCCTACAATGAGCAGTTCTTC
CDR3: CASNVDQSSYNEQFF

D: .
J: TRBJ1-2
V: TRBV6-5
size: .
DNA: TGTGCCAGCAGCCCTGGGGGGTGGGGCTACACCTTC
CDR3: CASSPGGWGYTF

D: .
J: TRBJ2-7
V: TRBV29-1
size: few
DNA: TGCAGCGCAAGACAGAGCCAGGGACGGGAGCAGTACTTC
CDR3: CSARQSQGREQYF

D: .
J: TRBJ2-4
V: TRBV2
size: .
DNA: TGTGCCAGCAGTGGTCTAGCCAAAAACATTCAGTACTTC
CDR3: CASSGLAKNIQYF

D: .
J: TRBJ1-1
V: TRBV30
size: .
DNA: TGTGCCTGGAGTCAAACAGAGAACACTGAAGCTTTCTTT
CDR3: CAWSQTENTEAFF

D: TRBD1
J: TRBJ1-4
V: TRBV28
size: once
DNA: TGTGCCAGCAGCTCGGACAGGGGGCGAGAAAAACTGTTTTTT
CDR3: CASSSDRGREKLFF

D: .
J: TRBJ2-5
V: TRBV15
size: .
DNA: TGTGCCACCAGCGACGTGGGAGTCTGGGAGACCCAGTACTTC
CDR3: CATSDVGVWETQYF

D: .
J: TRBJ2-7
V: TRBV6-5
size: .
DNA: TGTGCCAGCATGAGAGGGACCGGCGAGCAGTACTTC
CDR3: CASMRGTGEQYF

D: TRBD2
J: TRBJ2-3
V: TRBV5-1
size: .
DNA: TGCGCCAGCAGCCGTACTAGCGGGAGAGATACGCAGTATTTT
CDR3: CASSRTSGRDTQYF

D: .
J: TRBJ2-7
V: TRBV5-1
size: many
DNA: TGCGCCAGCAGCAGAGAACCAACCAGCGGATCGAACACCTACGAGCAGTACTTC
CDR3: CASSREPTSGSNTYEQYF

D: .
J: TRBJ1-5
V: TRBV19
size: .
DNA: TGTGCCAGTAGTGTCTCGGGTACCTATAGCAATCAGCCCCAGCATTTT
CDR3: CASSVSGTYSNQPQHF

D: .
J: TRBJ2-3
V: TRBV5-6
size: .
DNA: TGTGCCAGCAGCCCCCGGGGCGAGGGTTTTTCAGATACGCAGTATTTT
CDR3: CASSPRGEGFSDTQYF

D: .
J: TRBJ1-2
V: TRBV28
size: .
DNA: TGTGCCAGCAGTTTAAGTTCGGGGTTCTATGGCTACACCTTC
CDR3: CASSLSSGFYGYTF

D: .
J: TRBJ1-5
V: TRBV7-2
size: few
DNA: TGTGCCAGCAGCTTAGTCGGGGAAAGCAATCAGCCCCAGCATTTT
CDR3: CASSLVGESNQPQHF

D: TRBD1
J: TRBJ1-5
V: TRBV6-5
size: .
DNA: TGTGCCAGCAGACCGACAGGGGTACTTCAGCCCCAGCATTTT
CDR3: CASRPTGVLQPQHF

D: .
J: TRBJ2-5
V: TRBV5-8
size: .
DNA: TGTGCCAGCGGACGAGCCAGAGCCCGGGAGACCCAGTACTTC
CDR3: CASGRARARETQYF

D: TRBD1
J: TRBJ1-4
V: TRBV14
size: few
DNA: TGTGCCAGCAGCTCTCGACAGGGGGCGGATGAAAAACTGTTTTTT
CDR3: CASSSRQGADEKLFF

D: TRBD1
J: TRBJ2-4
V: TRBV6-4
size: .
DNA: TGTGCCAGCAGTTCGGGGGTCGTGGGACAGGTAAGATTGGGGCCGAACATTCAGTACTTC
CDR3: CASSSGVVGQVRLGPNIQYF

D: .
J: TRBJ1-3
V: TRBV5-4
size: .
DNA: TGTGCCAGCAGCTTCAGGGCTGGAAACACCATATATTTT
CDR3: CASSFRAGNTIYF

D: .
J: TRBJ1-1
V: TRBV18
size: .
DNA: TGTGCCAGCTCGCCAACAGCCGGCACTGAAGCTTTCTTT
CDR3: CASSPTAGTEAFF

D: TRBD1
J: TRBJ2-5
V: TRBV27
size: .
DNA: TGTGCCAGCAGTCTAAAAGGGACAGGGTCCCGAGGGACCCAGTACTTC
CDR3: CASSLKGTGSRGTQYF

D: TRBD1
J: TRBJ2-5
V: TRBV5-1
size: few
DNA: TGCGCCAGCCGAATACAGGGGGCGACGGAGACCCAGTACTTC
CDR3: CASRIQGATETQYF

D: .
J: TRBJ1-4
V: TRBV2
size: .
DNA: TGTGCCAGCAGTGAAACGGCAGGAACTAATGAAAAACTGTTTTTT
CDR3: CASSETAGTNEKLFF

D: .
J: TRBJ2-4
V: TRBV18
size: .
DNA: TGTGCCAGCTCACAATTCGCACAAGACGGGACCATTCAGTACTTC
CDR3: CASSQFAQDGTIQYF

D: .
J: TRBJ1-1
V: TRBV5-8
size: many
DNA: TGTGCCAGCAGCTTTTTAGGCGCGAACACTGAAGCTTTCTTT
CDR3: CASSFLGANTEAFF

D: .
J: TRBJ2-7
V: TRBV7-6
size: few
DNA: TGTGCCAGCAGCTTACAGCAGGGGTCAGGCGAGCAGTACTTC
CDR3: CASSLQQGSGEQYF

D: .
J: TRBJ1-3
V: TRBV29-1
size: .
DNA: TGCAGCGCTCTCCCAGGAGGGCATGGAAACACCATATATTTT
CDR3: CSALPGGHGNTIYF

D: TRBD2
J: TRBJ2-7
V: TRBV5-1
size: .
DNA: TGCGCCAGCAGCTTGACTAGCGGGACTTCCTACGAGCAGTACTTC
CDR3: CASSLTSGTSYEQYF

D: TRBD2
J: TRBJ2-3
V: TRBV7-8
size: once
DNA: TGTGCCAGCAGAGGACTAGCGGCTAGCACAGATACGCAGTATTTT
CDR3: CASRGLAASTDTQYF

D: .
J: TRBJ1-4
V: TRBV25-1
size: many
DNA: TGTGCCAGCAGTGAATACGGGGCAGATAATGAAAAACTGTTTTTT
CDR3: CASSEYGADNEKLFF

D: .
J: TRBJ2-3
V: TRBV5-1
size: .
DNA: TGCGCCAGCAGCTCTCGGGACCCTAGCACAGATACGCAGTATTTT
CDR3: CASSSRDPSTDTQYF

D: .
J: TRBJ2-2
V: TRBV19
size: .
DNA: TGTGCCAGTAGTATTACTATAAGCACCGGGGAGCTGTTTTTT
CDR3: CASSITISTGELFF

D: TRBD2
J: TRBJ2-1
V: TRBV4-1
size: .
DNA: TGCGCCAGCAGCCCGGGGGGACTAGCCCTCCTAGGCAACAATGAGCAGTTCTTC
CDR3: CASSPGGLALLGNNEQFF

D: TRBD2
J: TRBJ2-2
V: TRBV7-9
size: .
DNA: TGTGCCAGCAGCTTAGGTCTAGCGGGAGACACCGGGGAGCTGTTTTTT
CDR3: CASSLGLAGDTGELFF

D: TRBD1
J: TRBJ2-2
V: TRBV5-1
size: .
DNA: TGCGCCAGCAAACGGGCCGGGACAGGGTACACCGGGGAGCTGTTTTTT
CDR3: CASKRAGTGYTGELFF

D: .
J: TRBJ2-5
V: TRBV9
size: .
DNA: TGTGCCAGCAGCGTTGGACGGGGGACCCAAGAGACCCAGTACTTC
CDR3: CASSVGRGTQETQYF

D: .
J: TRBJ2-7
V: TRBV5-1
size: .
DNA: TGCGCCAGCAGCTTGGACAGGCGTTACGAGCAGTACTTC
CDR3: CASSLDRRYEQYF

D: .
J: TRBJ2-7
V: TRBV5-5
size: .
DNA: TGTGCCAGCAGCGGAATAGGACAGATATCCTACGAGCAGTACTTC
CDR3: CASSGIGQISYEQYF

D: .
J: TRBJ2-5
V: TRBV5-6
size: .
DNA: TGTGCCAGCAGCTTGGGGAGTTCGCAAGAGACCCAGTACTTC
CDR3: CASSLGSSQETQYF

D: .
J: TRBJ2-1
V: TRBV19
size: few
DNA: TGTGCCAGTACCCTGGACCGGAGCTCCTACAATGAGCAGTTCTTC
CDR3: CASTLDRSSYNEQFF

D: TRBD1
J: TRBJ1-5
V: TRBV6-1
size: .
DNA: TGTGCCAGCAGAATCCGGGACAGGGGAGATCAGCCCCAGCATTTT
CDR3: CASRIRDRGDQPQHF

D: TRBD1
J: TRBJ1-1
V: TRBV5-1
size: .
DNA: TGCGCCAGCAGCCCCTCCGGGACAGGGTTCACTGAAGCTTTCTTT
CDR3: CASSPSGTGFTEAFF

D: .
J: TRBJ2-7
V: TRBV6-1
size: .
DNA: TGTGCCACCTACGAGCAGTACTTC
CDR3: CATYEQYF

D: .
J: TRBJ2-3
V: TRBV29-1
size: .
DNA: TGCAGCGTTGCGACTAGCACAGATACGCAGTATTTT
CDR3: CSVATSTDTQYF

D: .
J: TRBJ2-5
V: TRBV18
size: .
DNA: TGTGCCAGCTCACCACTTGACCGAACCCAACAGACCCAGTACTTC
CDR3: CASSPLDRTQQTQYF

D: .
J: TRBJ2-7
V: TRBV5-6
size: .
DNA: TGTGCCAGCAGCTACCTCCCAGGGAACTACGAGCAGTACTTC
CDR3: CASSYLPGNYEQYF

D: .
J: TRBJ1-2
V: TRBV6-5
size: .
DNA: TGTGCCAGCAGGGCCGGGGTCCATTATGGCTACACCTTC
CDR3: CASRAGVHYGYTF